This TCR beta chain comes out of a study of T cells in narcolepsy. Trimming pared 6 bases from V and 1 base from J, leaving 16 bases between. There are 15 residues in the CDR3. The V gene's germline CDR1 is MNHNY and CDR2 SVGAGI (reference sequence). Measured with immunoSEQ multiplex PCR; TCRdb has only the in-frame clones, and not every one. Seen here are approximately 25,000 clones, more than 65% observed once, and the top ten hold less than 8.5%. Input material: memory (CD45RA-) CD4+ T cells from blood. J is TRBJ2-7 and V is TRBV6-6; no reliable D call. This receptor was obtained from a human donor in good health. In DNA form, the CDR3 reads TGTGCCAGCAGACCCGCCAGCAGACGTTCCTACGAGCAGTACTTC. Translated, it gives CASRPASRRSYEQYF.